This TCR beta chain derives from a study of CD8+CD57+ T cells in acquired aplastic anemia. This clonotype has a single count. Genomic DNA templated the TCR beta VDJ and CDR3 profiling. A single record per CDR3 protein comes from TCRdb applying MiXCR to the reads. The top ten clones hold 35% to 50% of a sample with approximately 250,000 distinct CDR3 sequences, about 80% of them seen once. The CDR3 consists of 16 residues. V trimming: 4 bases; J trimming: 4 bases; junction bases outside the gene matches: 14. The germline V gene encodes CDR1 SGHKS and CDR2 YYEKEE (reference sequence). By flow cytometry, patients selected for sequencing had shown an expansion of CD8+CD57+ cells.

This sequence originates from a human donor with aplastic anemia. Sequencing input: sorted CD4+, CD8+, or CD8+CD57+ T cells (not recorded which) from PBMCs. The genes are TRBV5-5 and TRBJ2-7; 7 bases are a match to TRBD2. In nucleotides, the CDR3 is TGTGCCAGCAGCGTACCGGGGCGCGGGAGTGGGTACGAGCAGTACGTC. Protein: CASSVPGRGSGYEQYV.